The clone carrying this T cell receptor (beta chain) was picked up one time. As yet, its antigen is unknown. The data stem from a study of OX40 agonist ivuxolimab in advanced cancers. Study conclusions and caveats: The CD4+ and CD8+ T cells in the blood had expanded clonally by week 6 at 0.1 to 3.0 mg/kg.

Peripheral blood came from all dose cohorts at three timepoints. The germline V gene has CDR1 SNHLY and CDR2 FYNNEI. The germline V and J ends were trimmed by 3 bases and 7 bases, with 16 bases remaining between them. This CDR3 region has 16 residues. Sequencing was performed with immunoSEQ multiplex PCR; in TCRdb, only in-frame clones are kept and a portion is missing. This sample has 40,000 to 55,000 clones, with nearly 90% found just once. V is TRBV2 and J is TRBJ1-6; D unclear. The origin of this receptor is an adult with an advanced solid tumor such as melanoma, head and neck, liver or kidney cancer. The starting material was CD4+ or CD8+ T cells sorted from blood, obtained in a trial of the OX40 agonist ivuxolimab. CDR3 nucleotides: TGTGCCAGCAGTGAGCCCAGGCCCCGACCCAATTCACCCCTCCACTTT. Amino acid sequence: CASSEPRPRPNSPLHF.